These T cell receptor beta chains were read from a single sample in a study of blood T cell repertoires in COVID-19. Clones were sequenced by immunoSEQ multiplex PCR, and TCRdb holds only the in-frame ones, with some missing. The profile shows tens of thousands of clones, 65% to 80% of them singletons. The source material was peripheral blood. The receptor set was obtained from a human donor in a cohort sampled during active COVID-19. Both conserved end residues are part of each CDR3. The order of the fields is J gene, V gene, D gene, clone size, CDR3 DNA, CDR3 protein. The D gene is left open where the match is weak. Clone size is stated in some rows and not others, as once, few, many or a class when expanded.

TRBJ2-1	TRBV12-2	.	.	TGTGCAAGTCGCTTAGCGACCCGGGACTCGAGCTCCTACAATGAGCAGTTCTTC	CASRLATRDSSSYNEQFF
TRBJ2-2	TRBV4-2	.	.	TGTGCCAGCAGCCAAGAGGGGCCCCATCGGCAGACAAACACCGGGGAGCTGTTTTTT	CASSQEGPHRQTNTGELFF
TRBJ2-1	TRBV11-2	.	.	TGTGCCAGCAGTTTACAGGGTTACAATGAGCAGTTCTTC	CASSLQGYNEQFF
TRBJ2-5	TRBV7-9	TRBD1	.	TGTGCCAGCAGCCCTTGGGCGACAGGGGGGCAAGAGACCCAGTACTTC	CASSPWATGGQETQYF
TRBJ2-2	TRBV14	.	few	TGTGCCAGCAGCCAAGATCCAGGGGTGAACGGGGAGCTGTTTTTT	CASSQDPGVNGELFF
TRBJ1-5	TRBV19	.	.	TGTGCCAGTAGTATCTCCCTAGATCAGCCCCAGCATTTT	CASSISLDQPQHF
TRBJ1-1	TRBV30	.	.	TGTGCCTGGAGTGTAGGAGGCGGGAACACTGAAGCTTTCTTT	CAWSVGGGNTEAFF
TRBJ1-2	TRBV30	TRBD1	.	TGTGCCTGGAGTGGACAGGGCTTTTATGGCTACACCTTC	CAWSGQGFYGYTF
TRBJ2-5	TRBV7-2	TRBD2	.	TGTGCCAGCAGCTTAACTCCGGGACTAGCGGGAGTATCCGTGACCCAGTACTTC	CASSLTPGLAGVSVTQYF
TRBJ2-5	TRBV27	TRBD1	many	TGTGCCAGCAGAGGGGGCTGGGGAGAGACCCAGTACTTC	CASRGGWGETQYF
TRBJ1-1	TRBV7-9	TRBD1	.	TGTGCCAGCAGCTTTTTACCCTTCAGGGGGCGACCAATGAACACTGAAGCTTTCTTT	CASSFLPFRGRPMNTEAFF
TRBJ2-7	TRBV5-4	.	.	TGTGCCAGCAGCCAGGAGGGTCGGGTAGGCGAGCAGTACTTC	CASSQEGRVGEQYF
TRBJ2-7	TRBV4-1	.	.	TGCGCCAGCAGCCAAGTCGACTACAAATTCTACGAGCAGTACTTC	CASSQVDYKFYEQYF
TRBJ2-3	TRBV18	.	.	TGTGCCAGCTCACCCCAAATCGGGAGCACAGATACGCAGTATTTT	CASSPQIGSTDTQYF
TRBJ2-1	TRBV25-1	.	.	TGTGCCAGCAGTGAGTACAGGGGGGGTGAGCAGTTCTTC	CASSEYRGGEQFF
TRBJ1-4	TRBV7-2	.	.	TGTGCCAGCAGCGAACAGGGAATGAATGAAAAACTGTTTTTT	CASSEQGMNEKLFF
TRBJ2-1	TRBV4-2	TRBD2	.	TGTGCCAGCAGCCAAAGCAGCGGGAGAGATAATGAGCAGTTCTTC	CASSQSSGRDNEQFF
TRBJ2-5	TRBV29-1	TRBD2	.	TGCAGCGTTCGGGATAGCGGGGAAGAGACCCAGTACTTC	CSVRDSGEETQYF
TRBJ2-2	TRBV7-7	TRBD2	.	TGTGCTAGCAGCTTGACTAGCGGGGCGAACACCGGGGAGCTGTTTTTT	CASSLTSGANTGELFF
TRBJ2-7	TRBV9	.	.	TGTGCCAGCAGCGTAGGGGGTCGGTCAGGGGCCTACGAGCAGTACTTC	CASSVGGRSGAYEQYF
TRBJ1-1	TRBV25-1	.	.	TGTGCCAGCAGTGAATCGAGGGGGTTGAACACTGAAGCTTTCTTT	CASSESRGLNTEAFF
TRBJ2-3	TRBV29-1	TRBD2	.	TGCAGCGCCCGGACTAGACGGAGCACAGATACGCAGTATTTT	CSARTRRSTDTQYF
TRBJ2-7	TRBV6-5	.	.	TGTGCCAGCAGAATAAACAGGGGGGGCTCCTACGAGCAGTACTTC	CASRINRGGSYEQYF
TRBJ2-1	TRBV12-3/TRBV12-4	.	.	TGTGCCAGCAGTTTAGGAGGTTCCGATGAGCAGTTCTTC	CASSLGGSDEQFF
TRBJ1-1	TRBV5-4	TRBD1	.	TGTGCCAGCAGCGGCGGACAGGGGCAGGTAGCTTTCTTT	CASSGGQGQVAFF
TRBJ2-7	TRBV28	.	.	TGTGCCAGCAGCCCCCCCCTTGAGGCGGGCGAGCAGTACTTC	CASSPPLEAGEQYF
TRBJ2-1	TRBV6-6	.	.	TGTGCCAGCACCTCGGACAGATACAATGAGCAGTTCTTC	CASTSDRYNEQFF
TRBJ2-3	TRBV21-1	.	.	TGTGCCAGCAGCCCAACCCCGGGACAGGGGTTGGACCTGGACACAGATACGCAGTATTTT	CASSPTPGQGLDLDTDTQYF
TRBJ1-6	TRBV30	.	few	TGTGCCTGGAGTTCAGAAAGCTCCTATAATTCACCCCTCCACTTT	CAWSSESSYNSPLHF
TRBJ2-1	TRBV29-1	.	.	TGCAGCGTTGAATCCAGTCGGGTATTCTTC	CSVESSRVFF
TRBJ2-3	TRBV5-1	TRBD1	.	TGCGCCAGCAGCTTGTTCTCCGGGACAGGGTCGACAGATACGCAGTATTTT	CASSLFSGTGSTDTQYF
TRBJ2-1	TRBV5-4	TRBD2	.	TGTGCCAGCAGCTCCGGTGGTAGCGGGAGATACAATGAGCAGTTCTTC	CASSSGGSGRYNEQFF
TRBJ2-3	TRBV5-1	TRBD2	.	TGCGCCAGCAGCCTAGCGGGGCCTAGCACAGATACGCAGTATTTT	CASSLAGPSTDTQYF
TRBJ1-6	TRBV19	TRBD1	.	TGTGCCAGTAGTCCGACAGGGTCTAATTCACCCCTCCACTTT	CASSPTGSNSPLHF
TRBJ2-3	TRBV2	TRBD2	.	TGTGCCAGCGACACTAGCGGGAAAGGAGATACGCAGTATTTT	CASDTSGKGDTQYF
TRBJ1-1	TRBV5-6	.	few	TGTGCCAGCACCAGGGTCAGGGTTAATGAAGCTTTCTTT	CASTRVRVNEAFF
TRBJ2-6	TRBV4-1	.	.	TGCGCCAGCAGCCAAGATCTACGGTCCTCTGGGGCCAACGTCCTGACTTTC	CASSQDLRSSGANVLTF
TRBJ1-6	TRBV4-3	.	few	TGCGCCAGCAGCCAAGAGGGCAGCCGGTCTAATTCACCCCTCCACTTT	CASSQEGSRSNSPLHF
TRBJ2-7	TRBV5-8	.	once	TGTGCCAGCAGCTTGGGGGACACCTCCTACGAGCAGTACTTC	CASSLGDTSYEQYF
TRBJ2-7	TRBV5-1	TRBD2	few	TGCGCCAGCAGCGTGGAGCGGGGGGCATTCTACGAGCAGTACTTC	CASSVERGAFYEQYF
TRBJ2-7	TRBV5-4	.	.	TGTGCCAGCAGCTCCAAGACTAGAGGGGTCTCCTACGAGCAGTACTTC	CASSSKTRGVSYEQYF
TRBJ2-3	TRBV5-6	.	.	TGTGCCAGCAATCGTCTCACAGATACGCAGTATTTT	CASNRLTDTQYF
TRBJ2-3	TRBV5-4	.	.	TGTGCCAGCAGCTTGGAACAAATTAGCACAGATACGCAGTATTTT	CASSLEQISTDTQYF
TRBJ2-7	TRBV2	TRBD1	.	TGTGCCAGCAGTTCCCGGGACAGGGCGCGCTACGAGCAGTACTTC	CASSSRDRARYEQYF